This T cell receptor beta chain was identified in a study of T cells in localized non-small cell lung cancer. Study-level points and caveats: Sequencing covered just one tumor region, so heterogeneity cannot be ruled out. Greater blood T cell density accompanied longer overall survival.

This clone was observed a handful of times. The antigen is not known. The protocol was immunoSEQ multiplex PCR, while the TCRdb copy is restricted to in-frame clones and leaves out a portion. Among fewer than 4,500 clones listed, around two fifths were seen once. V was cut by 0 bases and J by 3 bases, with 12 bases left in between. Germline lookup yields CDR1 MNHGY and CDR2 SAAAGT. The CDR3 has 16 amino acids. This clonotype was sampled from a male donor aged 60 or over with stage I lung adenocarcinoma. The rearrangement joins TRBV6-8 to TRBJ1-5; no clear D gene. Sequencing used lung tumor tissue, obtained before any cancer treatment. Here the CDR3 DNA reads TGTGCCAGCAGTTACTCGCGTTCGGGATACAATCAGCCCCAGCATTTT. Protein product: CASSYSRSGYNQPQHF.